Shown below are 25 T cell receptor beta chains from a single sample sequenced in a study of a mutant IDH1 vaccine in newly diagnosed glioma. No antigen has been assigned to these receptors. Profiling relied on immunoSEQ multiplex PCR, and the TCRdb table lists in-frame clones only, not all of them. Of about 120,000 clones detected, 80% appear once; the ten largest clones hold around 5.5%. Stated time point: week 11, during vaccination. The investigators gave 300 ug of mutant IDH1 20-mer peptide in each vaccine dose, together with topical imiquimod. The sequenced sample was PBMCs, obtained from a glioma patient whose treatment included an IDH1 peptide vaccine. The receptors originated from a man aged 35-49 years with glioma.

The chain employs TRBV7-8 and TRBJ2-3; D uncertain. CDR3 length: 13 residues. Trimming stripped 10 bases from V and 4 bases from J, with 15 bases between. Germline CDR1 reads SGHVS; CDR2 reads FQNEAQ. CDR3 loop: CATQSKPPDTQYF. The CDR3 coding sequence is TGTGCCACCCAATCAAAACCCCCAGATACGCAGTATTTT.

The chain employs TRBV6-1 and TRBJ1-3; 7 positions agree with TRBD1. Germline V CDR1 and CDR2: MNHNS, SASEGT. The CDR3 contains 14 residues. With V trimmed by 6 bases and J by 5 bases, 7 bases remained unmatched. The CDR3 region is CASSRQGMRNTIYF. DNA of the CDR3: TGTGCCAGCAGCCGACAGGGAATGAGAAACACCATATATTTT.

The CDR3 DNA follows: TGTGCCAGCAGCCAAATCCCGCACGAGACCCAGTACTTC. This translates into CASSQIPHETQYF. This rearrangement joins TRBV14 to TRBJ2-5; D gene unclear. CDR1 is SGHDN, CDR2 FVKESK, per germline. The V end lost 2 bases, the J end lost 5 bases, and 9 bases lay between the germline ends. The CDR3 runs 13 residues.

The rearrangement joins TRBV11-2 to TRBJ2-5; 11 bases match TRBD2. This CDR3 is 16 amino acids long. From germline, CDR1 is SGHAT and CDR2 FQNNGV. Trimming took 4 bases from V and 5 from J; bases not matched to a gene: 9. The CDR3 DNA follows: TGTGCCAGCAGCTCCTACACTAGCGGGGGTGGCGAGACCCAGTACTTC. Its protein is CASSSYTSGGGETQYF.

This chain uses TRBV7-2 with TRBJ2-7; the match to TRBD2 covers 14 bases. CDR1 SGHTA and CDR2 FQGNSA come from the germline V gene. With V trimmed by 4 bases and J by 2 bases, 7 bases remained unmatched. CDR3 length: 17 residues. Here the CDR3 DNA reads TGTGCCAGCAGCTGGACTAGCGGGGGGTTCCGTGCCTACGAGCAGTACTTC. Protein sequence: CASSWTSGGFRAYEQYF. Full variable domain (missing parts from reference TRBV7-2 and TRBJ2-7): GAGVSQSPSNKVTEKGKDVELRCDPISGHTALYWYRQSLGQGLEFLIYFQGNSAPDKSGLPSDRFSAERTGGSVSTLTIQRTQQEDSAVYLCASSWTSGGFRAYEQYFGPGTRLTVT.

The V gene is TRBV6-5, the J gene TRBJ1-1; D remains ambiguous. Trimming pared 6 bases from V and 5 bases from J, leaving 16 bases between. This CDR3 spans 14 amino acids. Germline assignment: CDR1 MNHEY and CDR2 SVGAGI. The CDR3 region is CASSLDRGLTEAFF. The CDR3 DNA reads TGTGCCAGCAGCCTAGATCGGGGATTAACTGAAGCTTTCTTT.

This chain connects TRBV30 to TRBJ1-2; D unresolved. The V end lost 2 bases, the J end lost 5 bases, and 9 bases lay between the germline ends. Germline loops: CDR1 GTSNPN, CDR2 SVGIG (reference sequence). The CDR3 is made up of 12 amino acids. CDR3 in DNA: TGTGCCTGGAGTCCCGGGGAGTATGGCTACACCTTC. It translates to CAWSPGEYGYTF.

The chain links TRBV25-1 to TRBJ2-5, with 7 bases matching TRBD1. The junction had 1 base not matched to a gene; V was cut back by 2 bases and J by 1 base. CDR3 length: 14 residues. The V gene's germline CDR1 is MGHDK and CDR2 SYGVNS. The CDR3 loop is CASSENRGQETQYF. The CDR3 DNA is TGTGCCAGCAGTGAAAACAGGGGCCAAGAGACCCAGTACTTC.

The V and J genes are TRBV4-1 and TRBJ1-4; 9 nucleotides match TRBD1. This CDR3 is 15 amino acids long. The junction had 6 bases not matched to a gene; V was cut back by 4 bases and J by 6 bases. Per the germline V gene, CDR1 is MGHRA and CDR2 is YSYEKL. CDR3 sequence reads: CASSPSGTGYEKLFF. CDR3 bases: TGCGCCAGCAGCCCCTCCGGGACAGGGTATGAAAAACTGTTTTTT.

The rearrangement joins TRBV4-2 to TRBJ1-4; no clear D gene. CDR1 LGHNA and CDR2 YNFKEQ come from the germline V gene. Trimming removed 4 bases at V and 7 bases at J, with 19 bases between. The CDR3 is 16 amino acids. In nucleotides, the CDR3 is TGTGCCAGCAGCCCAGAGATATACTATGTGGGTGAAAAACTGTTTTTT. This codes for CASSPEIYYVGEKLFF.

The genes are TRBV15 and TRBJ1-1, with D possibly being TRBD1 (6 bases). V gave up 3 bases and J gave up 5 bases, with 19 bases separating them. There are 16 residues in the CDR3. Germline CDR1 and CDR2: LNHNV and YYDKDF (reference sequence). CDR3 DNA: TGTGCCACCAGCAGTGACAGGAGGGGGGAGTGGACTGAAGCTTTCTTT. It translates to CATSSDRRGEWTEAFF. Based on the CDR3 plus reference TRBV15 and TRBJ1-1, the full variable domain is DAMVIQNPRYQVTQFGKPVTLSCSQTLNHNVMYWYQQKSSQAPKLLFHYYDKDFNNEADTPDNFQSRRPNTSFCFLDIRSPGLGDTAMYLCATSSDRRGEWTEAFFGQGTRLTVV.

This chain links TRBV19 with TRBJ1-5; tentative D call: TRBD1 (6 bases). The germline gives CDR1 LNHDA, CDR2 SQIVND (reference sequence). Trimming left V 6 bases short and J 0 bases short, with 15 bases between. The CDR3 length is 16 residues. CDR3 coding DNA: TGTGCCAGTAGGACTGGACAGAGCTATAGCAATCAGCCCCAGCATTTT. Translating it yields CASRTGQSYSNQPQHF.

V is TRBV7-2 and J is TRBJ2-3, with 11 positions matching TRBD2. V lost 10 bases and J lost 2; bases outside the gene matches: 8. The germline gives CDR1 SGHTA, CDR2 FQGNSA. The CDR3 spans 15 residues. The CDR3 coding sequence is TGTGCCACCCAGTCTAGCGGGGGGTTCACAGATACGCAGTATTTT. Residues: CATQSSGGFTDTQYF.

This chain connects TRBV4-2 to TRBJ2-3; D assignment may be TRBD1 or TRBD2 (6 bases each). The germline CDR1 and CDR2 sequences are LGHNA and YNFKEQ. This CDR3 comprises 14 residues. V was shortened by 2 bases and J by 3 bases, with 9 bases between the two germline ends. The CDR3 spells CASSQTGATDTQYF. DNA of the CDR3: TGTGCCAGCAGCCAAACGGGGGCAACAGATACGCAGTATTTT.

CDR3 residues: CASKKGTDSPLHF. The CDR3 region has the DNA TGTGCCAGTAAGAAGGGGACCGATTCACCCCTCCACTTT. The chain joins TRBV19 to TRBJ1-6, with D possibly TRBD1 on 5 matching bases. Germline lookup yields CDR1 LNHDA and CDR2 SQIVND (reference sequence). V was pared by 7 bases and J by 8 bases, with 12 bases between. This CDR3 has 13 residues.

The CDR3 nucleotides read TGTGCCAGCAGCTTAATCTCGACCCCGGAAAAACTGTTTTTT. Translation: CASSLISTPEKLFF. The rearrangement joins TRBV7-2 to TRBJ1-4; unclear D gene. CDR1 and CDR2 from the germline V gene are SGHTA and FQGNSA. The V end lost 2 bases, the J end lost 8 bases, and 12 bases lay between the germline ends. The CDR3 totals 14 residues.

CDR3: CAISEGRTYGYTF. CDR3 sequence (DNA): TGTGCCATCAGTGAGGGGCGGACTTATGGCTACACCTTC. V is TRBV10-3 and J is TRBJ1-2; D is ambiguous. The CDR3 loop spans 13 amino acids. V lost 2 bases and J lost 5, with 9 bases in between. Germline values: CDR1 ENHRY, CDR2 SYGVKD.

This clone was picked up a small number of times. The rearrangement joins TRBV19 to TRBJ1-1; possibly TRBD1 for D (6 bases). The germline V gene encodes CDR1 LNHDA and CDR2 SQIVND (reference sequence). The CDR3 totals 14 residues. Trimming pared 5 bases from V and 1 base from J, leaving 11 bases between. The CDR3 DNA follows: TGTGCCAGTAGTTTACAGGGAGGGAACACTGAAGCTTTCTTT. It codes for CASSLQGGNTEAFF.

The chain uses TRBV18 and TRBJ2-7; 7 bases fit TRBD2. V was pared by 6 bases and J by 0 bases, with 8 bases of the junction left unmatched. This CDR3 comprises 15 residues. Germline loops: CDR1 KGHSH, CDR2 LQKENI. The CDR3 loop is CASSPSGGLSYEQYF. The CDR3 DNA sequence: TGTGCCAGCTCCCCTAGCGGCGGACTCTCCTACGAGCAGTACTTC.

The chain combines TRBV6-5 with TRBJ1-2; D possibly corresponds to TRBD1 (5 bases). Germline V gene lookup returns CDR1 MNHEY and CDR2 SVGAGI. This CDR3 contains 13 residues. V gave up 2 bases and J gave up 4 bases, with 8 bases separating them. The CDR3: CASSYGQIYGYTF. The CDR3 nucleotides are TGTGCCAGCAGTTACGGACAAATCTATGGCTACACCTTC.

The chain combines TRBV27 with TRBJ2-3, with TRBD1 matching 9 bases. Germline V lookup: CDR1 MNHEY, CDR2 SMNVEV (reference sequence). After removal of 5 bases from V and 4 bases from J, the junction contained 4 bases not matched to a gene. This CDR3 comprises 14 residues. CDR3 region: CASSPGTGSDTQYF. The CDR3 DNA follows: TGTGCCAGCAGTCCCGGGACAGGGTCAGATACGCAGTATTTT.

This clone has just one count. This chain connects TRBV7-2 to TRBJ2-3; a possible D gene is TRBD1 (6 bases). The CDR3 is 17 amino acids. V was pared by 5 bases and J by 1 base, with 19 bases between. Germline CDR1 SGHTA, CDR2 FQGNSA. CDR3 DNA sequence: TGTGCCAGCAGCCGGCGAGGGGGAGCGAGCGGCACAGATACGCAGTATTTT. This translates into CASSRRGGASGTDTQYF.

The J gene is TRBJ2-5, the V gene TRBV9; possibly TRBD2 for D (5 bases). CDR1 and CDR2 (germline): SGDLS, YYNGEE. V was pared by 0 bases and J by 3 bases, with 18 bases between. The CDR3 has 17 residues. CDR3 sequence (DNA): TGTGCCAGCAGCGTAGACCCGCTTGGACTCGTCGAAGAGACCCAGTACTTC. This translates into CASSVDPLGLVEETQYF.

The rearrangement links TRBV6-1 to TRBJ2-1, with D perhaps TRBD1 or TRBD2 (5 bases each). The CDR3 sequence is 17 residues long. V was pared by 4 bases and J by 6 bases, with 22 bases between. The germline gives CDR1 MNHNS, CDR2 SASEGT. The CDR3 region has the DNA TGTGCCAGCAGTGGGGGCACTCGGACTGCGCGTCGCAATGAGCAGTTCTTC. Its translation: CASSGGTRTARRNEQFF.

CDR3 residues: CASSLVAYTDTQYF. CDR3 nucleotides: TGTGCCAGCAGCTTGGTGGCTTACACAGATACGCAGTATTTT. The V gene is TRBV5-6, the J gene TRBJ2-3; D call uncertain. The CDR3 extends over 14 amino acids. Between the trimmed V and J ends, which lost 0 bases and 2 bases, there was a span of 7 bases. Germline V CDR1 and CDR2: SGHDT, YYEEEE.